One T cell receptor (beta chain) is described in this entry. The antigen remains undetermined. TCR beta libraries were prepared from cDNA with unique molecular identifiers. TCRdb ran MiXCR on the PCR reads and lists one entry per CDR3 protein. Of under 900,000 distinct CDR3 sequences in the sample, approximately 57% were seen once. This specimen belongs to a study of post-analysis software for immune sequencing data. Study-level points and caveats: Under the F measure, samples that were prepared in one batch clustered strongly together.

Input material: blood. This TCR was recovered from a girl aged 10-17 years with multiple sclerosis.

The CDR3 is CASSQDWGTSGLQFF. Here the CDR3 DNA reads TGCGCCAGCAGCCAAGATTGGGGGACTAGCGGATTACAGTTCTTC. The chain links TRBV4-1 to TRBJ2-1, with TRBD2 identical over 11 bases. Germline values: CDR1 MGHRA, CDR2 YSYEKL. The CDR3 is 15 amino acids. V was pared by 0 bases and J by 13 bases, with 8 bases of the junction left unmatched.